Each of the 11 T cell receptor beta chains below was sequenced from the same sample in a study of CD8 T cells in ankylosing spondylitis. TCRdb re-called the 5' RACE reads with MiXCR, one entry per CDR3 protein. This sample has a few hundred thousand distinct CDR3 sequences; about 10% occur once, and the top ten carry around 6.5%. Sequencing input: blood, either unsorted or a sorted T cell fraction (not recorded which). Receptors were obtained from a male donor with ankylosing spondylitis or in good health (not recorded which).

Ten or more counts support this clonotype. This sequence joins TRBV5-1 and TRBJ2-1; perhaps TRBD2 as D (6 bases). The V and J ends lost 4 bases and 10 bases respectively, with 9 bases between them. Germline values: CDR1 SGHRS, CDR2 YFSETQ. The CDR3 is 11 amino acids. CDR3: CASSRSGEQFF. CDR3 DNA sequence: TGCGCCAGCAGCCGTAGCGGCGAGCAGTTCTTC.

There are many counts of this clonotype. The chain links TRBV27 to TRBJ2-7, with 8 positions matching TRBD2. CDR1 and CDR2 (germline): MNHEY, SMNVEV (reference sequence). J gave up 1 base and V 4 bases, and 6 bases lay outside the gene matches. There are 15 residues in the CDR3. The CDR3 sequence is CASSYTSGASYEQYF. CDR3 nucleotides: TGTGCCAGCAGTTATACTAGCGGCGCATCCTACGAGCAGTACTTC.

A single count supports this clonotype. The chain joins TRBV18 to TRBJ2-1; weak D call: TRBD1 (5 bases). This CDR3 spans 13 amino acids. CDR1 is KGHSH and CDR2 is LQKENI in the germline V gene. Trimming cost V 1 base and J 7 bases, with 8 bases left between them. CDR3 in amino acids: CASSPLTENEQFF. CDR3 DNA sequence: TGTGCCAGCTCACCACTGACAGAGAATGAGCAGTTCTTC.

The genes are TRBV19 and TRBJ2-1; no clear D. CDR1 is LNHDA and CDR2 is SQIVND in the germline V gene (reference sequence). CDR3 length: 13 amino acids. V dropped 5 bases and J dropped 2 bases, with 7 bases sitting between them. The CDR3 nucleotides are TGTGCCAGTAGTGCCCGGACCTACAATGAGCAGTTCTTC. It yields the protein CASSARTYNEQFF.

In its sample, this clonotype was seen many times. The chain couples TRBV5-1 to TRBJ2-7, with 7 bases identical to TRBD2. CDR3 length: 16 residues. Germline values: CDR1 SGHRS, CDR2 YFSETQ. V dropped 2 bases and J dropped 5; count of bases not matched to a gene: 13. CDR3 bases: TGCGCCAGCAGCTTCGCCCGGGGGGACTACCCCCACGAGCAGTACTTC. This gives the protein CASSFARGDYPHEQYF. The whole variable domain, remainder taken from reference TRBV5-1 and TRBJ2-7, is KAGVTQTPRYLIKTRGQQVTLSCSPISGHRSVSWYQQTPGQGLQFLFEYFSETQRNKGNFPGRFSGRQFSNSRSEMNVSTLELGDSALYLCASSFARGDYPHEQYFGPGTRLTVT.

Ten or more counts support this clonotype. V and J are TRBV10-3 and TRBJ1-3; D ambiguous. The CDR3 consists of 17 residues. Germline lookup yields CDR1 ENHRY and CDR2 SYGVKD. Trimming took 0 bases from V and 2 from J, leaving 14 bases between them. The CDR3 nucleotides read TGTGCCATCAGTGAGTCGAGCGGGCAGGTTACTGGAAACACCATATATTTT. Translating gives CAISESSGQVTGNTIYF.

This clonotype was seen at least ten times. This chain links TRBV12-3 or TRBV12-4 with TRBJ2-1; no clear D gene. This CDR3 is built from 15 residues. V gave up 1 base and J gave up 2 bases, with 9 bases separating them. CDR3 sequence reads: CASSLGTPAYNEQFF. Written as DNA, the CDR3 is TGTGCCAGCAGTTTAGGGACGCCCGCCTACAATGAGCAGTTCTTC.

This clonotype was detected ten times or more. The genes are TRBV12-3 or TRBV12-4 and TRBJ2-3, with D perhaps matching TRBD1 (5 bases). The CDR3 length is 14 residues. With 7 bases removed from V and 3 bases from J, the gap between germline ends came to 14 bases. The CDR3 loop is CASTLGQGTDTQYF. CDR3 sequence (DNA): TGTGCCAGCACCCTGGGGCAGGGAACAGATACGCAGTATTTT.

This clonotype was counted many times. This chain joins TRBV18 and TRBJ1-5, with D uncertain. The CDR3 runs 14 residues. The germline V and J ends were trimmed by 4 bases and 5 bases, with 12 bases remaining between them. CDR1 is KGHSH, CDR2 LQKENI, per germline. The CDR3 sequence is CASSRQSSDQPQHF. CDR3 DNA sequence: TGTGCCAGCTCACGGCAGAGTTCGGATCAGCCCCAGCATTTT.

This clonotype was observed many times. The genes are TRBV12-3 or TRBV12-4 and TRBJ1-2; 7 bases are a match to TRBD1. The CDR3 sequence is 14 residues long. The trim removed 6 bases at V and 5 bases at J, leaving 9 bases unmatched. The CDR3 nucleotides are TGTGCCAGCAGACTGGACAGGAGCTCGTATGGCTACACCTTC. Translated, it gives CASRLDRSSYGYTF.

Comments on this clonotype: Mismatch with germline at one junction end may stem from a read error. V usage is TRBV7-9 and J usage is TRBJ1-4; no clear D. Germline lookup yields CDR1 SEHNR and CDR2 FQNEAQ (reference sequence). There are 15 residues in the CDR3. The CDR3 spells CAISLDPGWGEKLFF. The CDR3 DNA reads TGTGCCATCAGCTTAGACCCCGGGTGGGGTGAAAAACTGTTTTTT.